Presented here are 6 T cell receptor beta chains from one specimen sequenced in a study of glioma-infiltrating T cells after dendritic cell vaccination. The time point is: after dendritic cell vaccination, including at tumor progression/relapse. Here immunoSEQ multiplex PCR was the method, and the copy in TCRdb shows in-frame clones only, minus some. The sample yields about 87,000 clones, 75% to 90% seen once. The input for sequencing was blood, taken after dendritic cell vaccination. The receptors derive from a human donor with glioblastoma.

This rearrangement joins TRBV5-5 to TRBJ1-4; 9 bases line up with TRBD1. CDR1 is SGHKS, CDR2 YYEKEE, per germline (reference sequence). This CDR3 comprises 17 residues. V trimming: 5 bases; J trimming: 7 bases; junction bases outside the gene matches: 15. The CDR3, as DNA: TGTGCCAGCAGTTCCTTTCCCGGGACAGGGAGGAGTGAAAAACTGTTTTTT. Amino acids: CASSSFPGTGRSEKLFF. Filled out from reference TRBV5-5 and TRBJ1-4, the complete variable domain reads DAGVTQSPTHLIKTRGQQVTLRCSPISGHKSVSWYQQVLGQGPQFIFQYYEKEERGRGNFPDRFSARQFPNYSSELNVNALLLGDSALYLCASSSFPGTGRSEKLFFGSGTQLSVL.

This clone was found once. The chain employs TRBV29-1 and TRBJ1-1, with 9 nucleotides matching TRBD1. The CDR3 has 14 residues. After removal of 1 base from V and 4 bases from J, the junction contained 4 bases not matched to a gene. In germline, CDR1 is SQVTM, CDR2 ANQGSEA. CDR3 sequence: CSVEVQGAFTEAFF. The DNA for the CDR3 is TGCAGCGTTGAAGTACAGGGGGCATTCACTGAAGCTTTCTTT.

The chain recombines TRBV5-1 with TRBJ1-1, with D possibly matching TRBD1 (5 bases). The V and J ends lost 3 bases and 1 base respectively, with 7 bases between them. In germline, CDR1 is SGHRS, CDR2 YFSETQ. This CDR3 comprises 13 residues. CDR3: CASSWGENTEAFF. DNA of the CDR3: TGCGCCAGCAGCTGGGGGGAGAACACTGAAGCTTTCTTT.

This chain joins TRBV6-6 and TRBJ2-5; possible D gene TRBD1, 5 bases. CDR3 length equals 14 residues. Germline V CDR1 and CDR2: MNHNY, SVGAGI (reference sequence). Trimming stripped 8 bases from V and 2 bases from J, with 15 bases between. The CDR3 region is CASSAIRTQETQYF. In DNA form, the CDR3 reads TGTGCCAGCTCCGCCATAAGGACACAAGAGACCCAGTACTTC.

This sequence joins TRBV5-4 and TRBJ1-2; no clear D. The CDR3 loop spans 15 amino acids. Trimming took 4 bases from V and 0 from J, leaving 13 bases between them. Germline V lookup: CDR1 SGHNT, CDR2 YYREEE (reference sequence). The CDR3 loop is CASSPGGQTNYGYTF. CDR3 nucleotides: TGTGCCAGCAGCCCCGGTGGGCAAACTAACTATGGCTACACCTTC.

The chain links TRBV6-5 to TRBJ2-4, with a tentative D call TRBD2 (6 bases). This CDR3 has 15 residues. Germline CDR1 and CDR2: MNHEY and SVGAGI. V shed 6 bases and J shed 0 bases, with 12 bases lying between them. The CDR3 is CASSPTSLAKNIQYF. CDR3 bases: TGTGCCAGCAGCCCCACTAGCTTAGCCAAAAACATTCAGTACTTC.